These 10 T cell receptor beta chains were sequenced from one sample in a study of blood T cell repertoires in COVID-19. Sequenced by immunoSEQ multiplex PCR; TCRdb stores in-frame clones only, minus some. The data show about 110,000 clones, approximately 87% seen once. The source material was peripheral blood. These receptors were taken from an older woman with acute or convalescent COVID-19.

The chain has TRBV28 and TRBJ1-5; TRBD1 aligns across 7 bases. Germline CDR1 MDHEN, CDR2 SYDVKM. The CDR3 extends over 16 amino acids. The J segment lost 2 bases and the V segment lost 6 bases, leaving 10 bases of the junction unmatched. The CDR3 DNA reads TGTGCCAGCAGGACAGGGAAGTCAGGTGGCAATCAGCCCCAGCATTTT. Its translation is CASRTGKSGGNQPQHF. Combining the CDR3 with reference TRBV28 and TRBJ1-5 gives the whole variable domain DVKVTQSSRYLVKRTGEKVFLECVQDMDHENMFWYRQDPGLGLRLIYFSYDVKMKEKGDIPEGYSVSREKKERFSLILESASTNQTSMYLCASRTGKSGGNQPQHFGDGTRLSIL.

In DNA, the CDR3 is TGTGCCAGCAGCCTAGGCGCGCGGCTGAACACTGAAGCTTTCTTT. It yields the protein CASSLGARLNTEAFF. The gene calls are TRBV7-2 and TRBJ1-1; D is unclear. Germline CDR1 reads SGHTA; CDR2 reads FQGNSA. This CDR3 comprises 15 residues. V lost 5 bases and J 0 bases, leaving 13 bases between the germline ends.

This clone was picked up one time. CDR3 in amino acids: CASRENLRQFF. In nucleotides, the CDR3 is TGTGCCAGCCGGGAAAATCTTAGGCAGTTCTTC. This chain joins TRBV27 and TRBJ2-1, with D perhaps matching TRBD2 (5 bases). The CDR3 totals 11 residues. From germline, CDR1 is MNHEY and CDR2 SMNVEV (reference sequence). V was cut by 8 bases and J by 12 bases, with 14 bases left in between.

This chain joins TRBV18 and TRBJ1-6, with 7 bases aligning to TRBD1. Germline V gene data show CDR1 as KGHSH and CDR2 as LQKENI. There are 14 residues in the CDR3. V trimming: 5 bases; J trimming: 7 bases; junction bases outside the gene matches: 5. The chain's CDR3 is CASSGDRSNSPLHF. The CDR3 DNA sequence: TGTGCCAGCTCAGGGGACAGAAGCAATTCACCCCTCCACTTT. Full variable domain (outside the CDR3, taken from reference TRBV18 and TRBJ1-6): NAGVMQNPRHLVRRRGQEARLRCSPMKGHSHVYWYRQLPEEGLKFMVYLQKENIIDESGMPKERFSAEFPKEGPSILRIQQVVRGDSAAYFCASSGDRSNSPLHFGNGTRLTVT.

The rearrangement links TRBV6-1 to TRBJ2-1, with 9 nucleotides matching TRBD2. V trimming: 2 bases; J trimming: 4 bases; junction bases outside the gene matches: 6. CDR1 and CDR2 (germline): MNHNS, SASEGT. The CDR3 extends over 16 amino acids. The CDR3, as DNA: TGTGCCAGCAGTGAATTTAGCGGGGGAAATTACAATGAGCAGTTCTTC. Translated, it gives CASSEFSGGNYNEQFF.

The rearrangement uses TRBV5-5 and TRBJ2-7; maybe TRBD1 (6 bases). The V gene lost 0 bases and the J gene lost 7 bases, with 11 bases spanning the gap. Per germline, CDR1 SGHKS and CDR2 YYEKEE (reference sequence). The length of the CDR3 is 13 residues. This CDR3 is CASSLGGLGEQYF. The DNA for the CDR3 is TGTGCCAGCAGCTTGGGGGGGCTGGGAGAGCAGTACTTC.

This chain uses TRBV2 with TRBJ1-4; 11 nucleotides match TRBD1. In germline, CDR1 is SNHLY, CDR2 FYNNEI. The CDR3 has 14 residues. V gave up 7 bases and J gave up 8 bases; unmatched junction bases: 6. CDR3 loop: CASTAWDRGEKLFF. The CDR3 DNA is TGTGCCAGCACCGCCTGGGACAGGGGGGAAAAACTGTTTTTT.

This clone occurred once. The chain joins TRBV5-1 to TRBJ2-3, with 7 bases matching TRBD1. CDR1 is SGHRS, CDR2 YFSETQ, per germline. Trimming cost V 0 bases and J 5 bases; bases outside gene matches: 6. This CDR3 spans 15 amino acids. CDR3 sequence: CASSLAESGGDTQYF. The CDR3, as DNA: TGCGCCAGCAGCTTGGCCGAATCAGGGGGAGATACGCAGTATTTT.

The CDR3 region is CASGPGLGGHNEQFF. The CDR3 DNA sequence: TGTGCCAGCGGGCCGGGACTAGGGGGCCACAATGAGCAGTTCTTC. V usage is TRBV7-6 and J usage is TRBJ2-1; weak D call: TRBD2 (8 bases). CDR1 and CDR2 (germline): SGHVS, FNYEAQ. V was trimmed by 8 bases and J by 5 bases, leaving 19 bases between them. The CDR3 totals 15 residues.

The gene calls are TRBV5-1 and TRBJ1-3; TRBD1 is a possible D gene (5 bases). CDR3 length: 13 amino acids. In germline, CDR1 is SGHRS, CDR2 YFSETQ. Trimming left V 0 bases short and J 7 bases short, with 8 bases between. Here the CDR3 reads CASSLGGTNTIYF. In DNA form, the CDR3 reads TGCGCCAGCAGCTTGGGCGGGACGAACACCATATATTTT.